The source of this T cell receptor (beta chain) is a study of CD8+CD57+ T cells in acquired aplastic anemia. Notes on the study in general: With respect to CD8+ Simpson's diversity, patients and controls did not differ significantly.

V lost 5 bases and J lost 2, with 14 bases in between. The CDR3 is 15 amino acids. Germline loops: CDR1 SGHTA, CDR2 FQGTGA. The template used for profiling TCR beta VDJ and CDR3 was genomic DNA. TCRdb passed the reads through MiXCR, listing each CDR3 protein once. The table has a few hundred thousand distinct CDR3 sequences, 50% to 65% seen once; the top ten hold 1% to 1.5%. Patients picked for sequencing had shown CD8+CD57+ cell expansion detected by flow cytometry. Worth noting for this clonotype: The antigen is unknown.

The source is a human donor with aplastic anemia. Sequencing used sorted CD4+, CD8+, or CD8+CD57+ T cells (not recorded which) from PBMCs. J is TRBJ2-3 and V is TRBV7-3; no reliable D call. The CDR3 sequence: CASSPDESLTDTQYF. The CDR3 nucleotides are TGTGCCAGCAGCCCAGATGAGAGCCTCACAGATACGCAGTATTTT.